Each of the 8 T cell receptor beta chains below was sequenced from the same sample in a study of cytomegalovirus exposure and HLA in healthy donors. PCR primers comprised 60 Vbeta and 13 Jbeta primers. Assay used: immunoSEQ multiplex PCR; TCRdb lists only in-frame clones, some missing. Counted here are roughly 150,000 clones, roughly 70% occurring once; the ten biggest clones make up 4.5% to 5.5%. Source material: PBMCs. The receptors come from a woman aged 18-30 years in good health and CMV-seropositive.

The chain employs TRBV5-1 and TRBJ2-7, with TRBD1 matching over 7 bases. Germline values: CDR1 SGHRS, CDR2 YFSETQ. V lost 0 bases and J lost 5; bases outside the gene matches: 8. The CDR3 sequence is 15 residues long. CDR3 amino acids: CASSLATGVVDEQYF. CDR3 coding DNA: TGCGCCAGCAGCTTGGCCACAGGGGTTGTGGACGAGCAGTACTTC.

The V call is TRBV6-6, the J call TRBJ1-2; TRBD1 agrees at 9 bases. After removal of 0 bases from V and 4 bases from J, the junction contained 3 bases not matched to a gene. CDR1 is MNHNY and CDR2 is SVGAGI in the germline V gene (reference sequence). The CDR3 is 15 residues long. The CDR3 protein is CASSYSGQGGYGYTF. The CDR3 region has the DNA TGTGCCAGCAGTTACTCGGGACAGGGAGGCTATGGCTACACCTTC.

V usage is TRBV5-6 and J usage is TRBJ2-3, with D uncertain. V gave up 0 bases and J gave up 1 base, with 9 bases separating them. This CDR3 is 15 amino acids long. Germline V CDR1 and CDR2: SGHDT, YYEEEE. The CDR3 protein is CASSLVLAGTDTQYF. The CDR3 bases are TGTGCCAGCAGCTTGGTGTTGGCGGGCACAGATACGCAGTATTTT.

The CDR3 sequence: CAWSPSGGYEQYF. The CDR3 region has the DNA TGTGCCTGGAGCCCCTCCGGGGGGTACGAGCAGTACTTC. V is TRBV30 and J is TRBJ2-7; the match to TRBD2 covers 7 bases. Germline CDR1 is GTSNPN and CDR2 is SVGIG (reference sequence). Germline trimming cut 3 bases from V and 4 bases from J; bases unmatched to any gene: 6. The CDR3 is 13 residues long. The full variable domain, in which reference TRBV30 and TRBJ2-7 provide the parts outside the CDR3, is SQTIHQWPATLVQPVGSPLSLECTVEGTSNPNLYWYRQAAGRGLQLLFYSVGIGQISSEVPQNLSASRPQDRQFILSSKKLLLSDSGFYLCAWSPSGGYEQYFGPGTRLTVT.

This chain joins TRBV19 and TRBJ1-2; 8 positions agree with TRBD1. Germline trimming cut 5 bases from V and 4 bases from J; bases unmatched to any gene: 18. This CDR3 region has 18 residues. CDR1 and CDR2 (germline): LNHDA, SQIVND (reference sequence). CDR3 nucleotides: TGTGCCAGTAGTCTAACCCTTACAAGGACAGGGATAGTCTATGGCTACACCTTC. Protein product: CASSLTLTRTGIVYGYTF.

V usage is TRBV6-5 and J usage is TRBJ1-1; 8 nucleotides line up with TRBD1. The germline CDR1 and CDR2 sequences are MNHEY and SVGAGI. The CDR3 has 14 residues. Trimming at V came to 6 bases and at J to 5 bases, leaving 8 bases not matched to a gene. The CDR3 reads CASRQQGGSTEAFF. The DNA of the CDR3 is TGTGCCAGCAGGCAACAGGGGGGGAGTACTGAAGCTTTCTTT.

The chain couples TRBV28 to TRBJ1-6; no firm D call. The germline CDR1 and CDR2 sequences are MDHEN and SYDVKM. The CDR3 has 12 residues. Trimming took 6 bases from V and 14 from J, leaving 14 bases between them. For the CDR3, the DNA is TGTGCCAGCAGCGAATTCCGGGAGTCCCTCCACTTT. It encodes CASSEFRESLHF.

The gene calls are TRBV2 and TRBJ2-5; perhaps TRBD2 as D (6 bases). Germline CDR1 and CDR2: SNHLY and FYNNEI. V dropped 7 bases and J dropped 4 bases, with 19 bases sitting between them. This CDR3 spans 15 amino acids. The CDR3 reads CASTPLGRRGETQYF. The CDR3, as DNA: TGTGCCAGCACTCCCCTGGGGAGGAGGGGAGAGACCCAGTACTTC.